These T cell receptor beta chains were read from a single sample in a study of CD8+CD57+ T cells in acquired aplastic anemia. One entry per CDR3 protein, called by TCRdb with MiXCR from the reads. The sample includes approximately 150,000 distinct CDR3 sequences, 70% to 80% seen only once; the top ten take approximately 50%. Sequenced: sorted CD4+, CD8+, or CD8+CD57+ T cells (not recorded which) from PBMCs. The source of these receptors is a human donor with aplastic anemia. The CDR3 runs from the conserved cysteine through the conserved F or W. A D gene is named only where the DNA matches it firmly. Only some rows state a clone size, as once, few, many or a class for expanded clones.

v_call,clone_size,d_call,j_call,cdr3_aa,cdr3_nt
TRBV6-1,once,.,TRBJ1-5,CASSDGTINSNQPQHF,TGTGCCAGCTCGGACGGGACGATCAATAGCAATCAGCCCCAGCATTTT
TRBV15,few,.,TRBJ1-2,CATSRWDMVGGYTF,TGTGCCACCAGCAGATGGGACATGGTCGGAGGCTACACCTTC
TRBV7-2,.,TRBD1,TRBJ2-7,CASSNRQGAREQYF,TGTGCCAGCAGCAACCGACAGGGGGCGCGGGAGCAGTACTTC
TRBV19,medium-sized,TRBD1,TRBJ1-1,CASRTTGGKGDTEAFF,TGTGCCAGTAGAACGACAGGGGGCAAGGGAGACACTGAAGCTTTCTTT
TRBV29-1,.,.,TRBJ2-1,CSLQGKGPGDEQFF,TGCAGCTTGCAGGGGAAGGGCCCCGGAGATGAGCAGTTCTTC
TRBV9,.,TRBD1,TRBJ2-7,CASSVTRDRETYEQYF,TGTGCCAGCAGTGTAACCCGGGACAGGGAAACCTACGAGCAGTACTTC
TRBV29-1,few,TRBD2,TRBJ2-5,CSVAGGLAGETQYF,TGCAGCGTTGCCGGTGGGCTAGCGGGAGAGACCCAGTACTTC
TRBV5-1,.,TRBD2,TRBJ2-2,CASSALREVTGELFF,TGCGCCAGCAGCGCTTTACGGGAGGTCACCGGGGAGCTGTTTTTT
TRBV7-3,.,.,TRBJ2-3,CASSLTRGSTDTQYF,TGTGCCAGCAGCTTAACACGGGGTTCCACAGATACGCAGTATTTT
TRBV2,.,TRBD1,TRBJ1-5,CASMKGQGQPQHF,TGTGCCAGCATGAAGGGACAGGGGCAGCCCCAGCATTTT
TRBV10-3,many,.,TRBJ1-1,CAISESPGTEAFF,TGTGCCATCAGTGAGTCCCCCGGGACTGAAGCTTTCTTT
TRBV10-1,once,.,TRBJ2-1,CASSAGSGNEQFF,TGCGCCAGCAGTGCGGGTAGCGGCAATGAGCAGTTCTTC
TRBV2,.,.,TRBJ2-7,CASSAEETSYYEQYF,TGTGCCAGCAGTGCCGAAGAGACTAGTTACTACGAGCAGTACTTC
TRBV10-3,.,.,TRBJ2-1,CAISDSVSSYNEQFF,TGTGCCATCAGTGATAGCGTCAGCTCCTACAATGAGCAGTTCTTC
TRBV6-4,.,.,TRBJ2-5,CASSRFSYNQETQYF,TGTGCCAGCAGCCGTTTCAGCTACAACCAAGAGACCCAGTACTTC
TRBV20-1,.,TRBD1,TRBJ1-2,CSASAWDDRETNYGYTF,TGCAGTGCCAGCGCGTGGGATGACAGGGAGACTAACTATGGCTACACCTTC
TRBV5-1,.,.,TRBJ1-1,CASSSTGRPEAFF,TGCGCCAGCAGCTCAACAGGACGGCCTGAAGCTTTCTTT
TRBV24-1,.,.,TRBJ1-2,CATSDRTAAYGYTF,TGTGCCACCAGTGATCGGACAGCGGCCTATGGCTACACCTTC